The source of this T cell receptor (beta chain) is a study of CD8 T cells in ankylosing spondylitis. TCRdb re-called the 5' RACE reads through MiXCR, storing one row per CDR3 protein. The profile shows fewer than 25,000 distinct CDR3 sequences, about an eighth of them singletons. This clonotype occurred a few times. The TCR originated in a male donor with ankylosing spondylitis or in good health (not recorded which). The sequenced sample was blood.

This chain's CDR3 is CASTHGGPFTDTQYF. The CDR3, as DNA: TGTGCCAGCACTCACGGGGGGCCTTTCACAGATACGCAGTATTTT. The chain employs TRBV12-3 or TRBV12-4 and TRBJ2-3, with D perhaps TRBD2 (7 bases). With 7 bases removed from V and 2 bases from J, the gap between germline ends came to 16 bases. This CDR3 is built from 15 residues.